The clone carrying this TCR beta chain was counted a few times. Its cognate antigen is unknown. The data were obtained in a study of T cell responses to AZD1222 COVID-19 vaccine. Looking at the study overall: Second-dose schedules of about 4 or about 12 weeks were combined.

Data came from immunoSEQ multiplex PCR; TCRdb stores just in-frame clones and leaves some out. Altogether 100,000 to 150,000 clones are present, roughly 93% being singletons, with the ten largest covering about 5%. Study results and caveats: Donors skewed white British and female; clonal diversity was possibly underestimated. Only after the peak T cell response were repertoires sampled. Spike-specific TCR breadth and depth rose after two AZD1222 doses.

The length of the CDR3 is 13 residues. Per germline, CDR1 MNHEY and CDR2 SVGEGT. Losses at the gene ends were 5 bases for V and 3 bases for J; bases not matched to a gene: 3. J is TRBJ2-7 and V is TRBV6-2 or TRBV6-3; 8 positions agree with TRBD2. The sequences come from peripheral blood, collected on day 0 of AZD1222 vaccination. The receptor comes from an adult in good health. The CDR3 is CASSLGLGYEQYF. The CDR3 DNA is TGTGCCAGCAGTCTGGGACTAGGCTACGAGCAGTACTTC.